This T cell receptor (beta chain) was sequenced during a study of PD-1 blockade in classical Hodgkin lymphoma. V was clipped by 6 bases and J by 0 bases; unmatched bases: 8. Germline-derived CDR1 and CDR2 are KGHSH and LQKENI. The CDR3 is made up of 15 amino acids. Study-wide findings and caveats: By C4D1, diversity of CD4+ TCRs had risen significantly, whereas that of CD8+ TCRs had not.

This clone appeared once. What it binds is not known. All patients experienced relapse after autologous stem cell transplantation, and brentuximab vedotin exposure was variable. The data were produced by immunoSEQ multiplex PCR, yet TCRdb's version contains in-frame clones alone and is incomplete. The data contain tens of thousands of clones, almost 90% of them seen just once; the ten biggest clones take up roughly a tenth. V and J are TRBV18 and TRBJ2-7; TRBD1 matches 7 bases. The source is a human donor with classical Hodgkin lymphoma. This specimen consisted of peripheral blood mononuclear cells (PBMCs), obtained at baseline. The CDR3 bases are TGTGCCAGCTCTCCGCGACAGGGTCGCTCCTACGAGCAGTACTTC. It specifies CASSPRQGRSYEQYF.